This T cell receptor beta chain was captured by sequencing in a study of T cells after yellow fever vaccination. The V gene's germline CDR1 is SEHNR and CDR2 FQNEAQ (reference sequence). Trimming took 7 bases from V and 4 from J, leaving 25 bases between them. The CDR3 covers 17 residues. A process of 5'RACE template switching, which added a universal primer site and UMIs, was used to make TCR cDNA. MiXCR, run by TCRdb on the 5' RACE reads, gives a single entry per CDR3 protein. The table has a few hundred thousand distinct CDR3 sequences, around 7% seen once. Broader study findings: Abundant clonotypes (contaminants from the bulk population) could be present in FACS-sorted repertoires. Weaker overall, the secondary response nonetheless peaked faster (day 5 versus 15). Relatively few clonotypes were ones that appeared in both CD4 and CD8 compartments.

This clonotype was found many times. Its antigen is still unknown. V is TRBV7-9 and J is TRBJ2-5, with D tentatively TRBD1 or TRBD2 (6 bases each). This clonotype was obtained from a man between 18 and 35 years old who received the YFV17D yellow fever vaccine. The specimen was PBMCs, collected around 45 days after the first yellow fever vaccination. This chain's CDR3 is CASTIIDGPGGPETQYF. The DNA of the CDR3 is TGTGCCAGCACGATAATTGACGGACCCGGGGGCCCAGAGACCCAGTACTTC.